Listed here are 32 T cell receptor beta chains from one sample, sequenced in a study of cytomegalovirus exposure and HLA in healthy donors. Vbeta (60) and Jbeta (13) primers were used in the PCR. Using immunoSEQ multiplex PCR, the repertoire was profiled, and TCRdb retains in-frame clones only, with some absent. The table shows about 270,000 clones, with 86% occurring only once. The sample was PBMCs. These receptors all stem from a man aged 35 to 55 in good health and CMV-seropositive.

This clone was observed once. The rearrangement uses TRBV10-3 and TRBJ2-3, with D perhaps TRBD2 (5 bases). The CDR3 is made up of 16 amino acids. The V and J ends lost 0 bases and 1 base respectively, with 11 bases between them. The germline gives CDR1 ENHRY, CDR2 SYGVKD. CDR3 in DNA: TGTGCCATCAGTGAGTCGACGGGGTTTGGCACAGATACGCAGTATTTT. This sequence encodes CAISESTGFGTDTQYF.

The chain's CDR3 is CASSSGGTGRNTIYF. CDR3 coding DNA: TGCGCCAGCAGCTCGGGAGGGACAGGGAGGAACACCATATATTTT. The chain is built from TRBV5-1 and TRBJ1-3; 9 nucleotides align to TRBD1. CDR1 is SGHRS and CDR2 is YFSETQ in the germline V gene. This CDR3 region has 15 residues. Germline trimming cut 3 bases from V and 7 bases from J; bases unmatched to any gene: 8.

V gene TRBV7-2 combines with J gene TRBJ2-2; D remains unclear. This CDR3 has 12 amino acids. Germline CDR1 and CDR2: SGHTA and FQGNSA. V dropped 1 base and J dropped 13 bases, with 10 bases sitting between them. The CDR3 region is CASSLVLRTLFF. Written as DNA, the CDR3 is TGTGCCAGCAGCTTAGTTCTCAGAACGCTGTTTTTT. Complete variable domain (other parts from reference TRBV7-2 and TRBJ2-2): GAGVSQSPSNKVTEKGKDVELRCDPISGHTALYWYRQSLGQGLEFLIYFQGNSAPDKSGLPSDRFSAERTGGSVSTLTIQRTQQEDSAVYLCASSLVLRTLFFGEGSRLTVL.

The chain carries TRBV18 and TRBJ1-1; 7 positions match TRBD1. The germline V gene has CDR1 KGHSH and CDR2 LQKENI. The CDR3 spans 17 residues. The ends lost 3 bases at V and 4 bases at J; junction bases unmatched: 14. The CDR3 coding sequence is TGTGCCAGCTCACCCTCCGGGACAGTAATGGGCGGCACTGAAGCTTTCTTT. This sequence encodes CASSPSGTVMGGTEAFF.

The chain recombines TRBV28 with TRBJ2-7; 7 bases agree with TRBD2. Germline V lookup: CDR1 MDHEN, CDR2 SYDVKM. The CDR3 consists of 14 residues. Trimming took 5 bases from V and 7 from J; bases not matched to a gene: 11. The CDR3 spells CASSSAGALWEQYF. CDR3 nucleotides: TGTGCCAGCAGTAGCGCGGGAGCCCTTTGGGAGCAGTACTTC.

The V call is TRBV6-5, the J call TRBJ1-5; a possible D gene is TRBD1 (5 bases). Germline assignment: CDR1 MNHEY and CDR2 SVGAGI. The CDR3 length is 14 residues. V lost 0 bases to trimming and J lost 9 bases, with 12 bases between them. CDR3 in amino acids: CASSYSGEDLPQHF. The DNA of the CDR3 is TGTGCCAGCAGTTACTCGGGGGAGGATTTGCCCCAGCATTTT.

The chain uses TRBV4-2 and TRBJ1-4; perhaps TRBD1 as D (5 bases). The CDR3 has 14 residues. Trimming removed 6 bases at V and 10 bases at J, with 18 bases between. Germline values: CDR1 LGHNA, CDR2 YNFKEQ. The CDR3 DNA is TGTGCCAGCAGTCCCCTAAGGGGAAGGGGAAAACTGTTTTTT. Translating it yields CASSPLRGRGKLFF.

The rearrangement links TRBV28 to TRBJ2-7; 7 bases are shared with TRBD1. Germline lookup yields CDR1 MDHEN and CDR2 SYDVKM. This CDR3 is 15 amino acids long. V was pared by 3 bases and J by 0 bases, with 5 bases of the junction left unmatched. The CDR3: CASSFGDRDSYEQYF. The CDR3 nucleotides are TGTGCCAGCAGTTTTGGCGACAGGGACTCCTACGAGCAGTACTTC.

DNA for the CDR3: TGCGCCAGCAGCCAAGATGGTTACAGGGGCCTCTACGAGCAGTACTTC. This gives the protein CASSQDGYRGLYEQYF. The V and J genes are TRBV4-3 and TRBJ2-7, with 7 bases matching TRBD1. V trimming: 0 bases; J trimming: 3 bases; junction bases outside the gene matches: 8. Per the germline V gene, CDR1 is LGHNA and CDR2 is YSLEER. CDR3 length: 16 residues.

The rearrangement joins TRBV5-1 to TRBJ2-1; 13 nucleotides agree with TRBD2. Trimming took 0 bases from V and 8 from J; bases not matched to a gene: 8. The CDR3 runs 17 residues. Germline V gene sequence: CDR1 SGHRS, CDR2 YFSETQ. CDR3: CASSLVGGLAGDHEQFF. For the CDR3, the DNA is TGCGCCAGCAGCTTGGTGGGCGGACTAGCGGGAGACCATGAGCAGTTCTTC.

This chain uses TRBV28 with TRBJ1-6, with TRBD1 matching over 9 bases. The CDR3 runs to 15 residues. Germline CDR1 and CDR2: MDHEN and SYDVKM. Germline trimming cut 2 bases from V and 11 bases from J; bases unmatched to any gene: 7. CDR3 in amino acids: CASSLRDRGLTPLHF. The CDR3 nucleotides read TGTGCCAGCAGTTTACGAGACAGGGGGTTGACACCCCTCCACTTT.

The chain is built from TRBV28 and TRBJ1-5, with a tentative D call TRBD1 (5 bases). CDR1 and CDR2 from the germline V gene are MDHEN and SYDVKM. V lost 6 bases and J lost 3, with 15 bases in between. The CDR3 contains 15 residues. CDR3 DNA: TGTGCCAGCAGCCGACTCAGGGTCTCCAATCAGCCCCAGCATTTT. Translated: CASSRLRVSNQPQHF.

The chain recombines TRBV29-1 with TRBJ2-5; D is undetermined. Trimming took off 0 bases at V and 3 bases at J, with 8 bases between the two ends. There are 13 residues in the CDR3. Germline V lookup: CDR1 SQVTM, CDR2 ANQGSEA. In nucleotides, the CDR3 is TGCAGCGTTGAAGAGAGGCGAAAAGAGACCCAGTACTTC. Translating it yields CSVEERRKETQYF.

In this sample, this clone turned up once. V is TRBV27 and J is TRBJ2-7, with 9 bases fitting TRBD2. This CDR3 has 15 amino acids. Germline values: CDR1 MNHEY, CDR2 SMNVEV (reference sequence). Trimming took 0 bases from V and 0 from J; bases not matched to a gene: 0. The CDR3 DNA follows: TGTGCCAGCAGTTTATCACTAGCGGGCTCCTACGAGCAGTACTTC. Translated, it gives CASSLSLAGSYEQYF.

The J gene is TRBJ2-7, the V gene TRBV7-2; tentatively, D is TRBD2 (5 bases). The length of the CDR3 is 14 residues. Germline-derived CDR1 and CDR2 are SGHTA and FQGNSA. Trimming took off 5 bases at V and 5 bases at J, with 16 bases between the two ends. The CDR3 DNA sequence: TGTGCCAGCAGCCCTGGACTGTCGACCCACGAGCAGTACTTC. It encodes CASSPGLSTHEQYF.

This chain uses TRBV7-6 with TRBJ2-2; possibly TRBD1 for D (5 bases). The germline CDR1 and CDR2 sequences are SGHVS and FNYEAQ. V lost 4 bases and J 3 bases, leaving 12 bases between the germline ends. This CDR3 spans 15 amino acids. The CDR3 spells CASSSRTPDTGELFF. In DNA, the CDR3 is TGTGCCAGCAGCTCCCGGACACCCGACACCGGGGAGCTGTTTTTT. Drawing the rest from reference TRBV7-6 and TRBJ2-2, the complete variable domain is GAGVSQSPRYKVTKRGQDVALRCDPISGHVSLYWYRQALGQGPEFLTYFNYEAQQDKSGLPNDRFSAERPEGSISTLTIQRTEQRDSAMYRCASSSRTPDTGELFFGEGSRLTVL.

The chain recombines TRBV11-3 with TRBJ2-7; D is unresolved. Per the germline V gene, CDR1 is SGHNT and CDR2 is YENEEA. Trimming left V 3 bases short and J 6 bases short, with 15 bases between. This CDR3 is 14 amino acids long. CDR3 DNA sequence: TGTGCCAGCAGCTTCCCCCCCAGCGTCGCCGAGCAGTACTTC. It yields the protein CASSFPPSVAEQYF.

The J gene is TRBJ2-7, the V gene TRBV6-5; 7 nucleotides line up with TRBD1. Germline V gives CDR1 MNHEY, CDR2 SVGAGI. The CDR3 covers 15 residues. V lost 2 bases to trimming and J lost 1 base; unmatched junction nucleotides: 5. The CDR3 sequence: CASSYIQGPSYEQYF. For the CDR3, the DNA is TGTGCCAGCAGTTACATACAGGGGCCATCCTACGAGCAGTACTTC.

The rearrangement joins TRBV7-9 to TRBJ2-1; D not resolved. This CDR3 region has 17 residues. V lost 5 bases to trimming and J lost 0 bases, with 17 bases between them. The germline CDR1 and CDR2 sequences are SEHNR and FQNEAQ (reference sequence). The CDR3 sequence is CASSHTEDISSYNEQFF. CDR3 DNA sequence: TGTGCCAGCAGCCATACGGAAGACATAAGCTCCTACAATGAGCAGTTCTTC.

The chain joins TRBV27 to TRBJ2-2; 9 nucleotides match TRBD2. Trimming took 5 bases from V and 0 from J; bases not matched to a gene: 4. This CDR3 has 16 amino acids. Germline assignment: CDR1 MNHEY and CDR2 SMNVEV (reference sequence). In DNA form, the CDR3 reads TGTGCCAGCAGTATGGGACTAGCCGCGAACACCGGGGAGCTGTTTTTT. The encoded protein is CASSMGLAANTGELFF.

The chain links TRBV2 to TRBJ1-5; 9 bases are shared with TRBD1. Unmatched junction bases numbered 10, after V lost 7 bases and J lost 6 bases. Germline V gene sequence: CDR1 SNHLY, CDR2 FYNNEI. This CDR3 spans 15 amino acids. As DNA, the CDR3 is TGTGCCAGCACCAAAAGACCGACAGGGGGTCAGCCCCAGCATTTT. Translation: CASTKRPTGGQPQHF.

The rearrangement joins TRBV5-4 to TRBJ2-3, with 10 positions matching TRBD1. The CDR3 is 16 residues long. Germline V gene data show CDR1 as SGHNT and CDR2 as YYREEE (reference sequence). Trimming removed 4 bases from V and 5 bases from J; junction bases left unmatched: 10. CDR3 bases: TGTGCCAGCAGCCAGGGACAGGGGCCATCCAGAGATACGCAGTATTTT. This translates into CASSQGQGPSRDTQYF.

The chain has TRBV7-2 and TRBJ1-1; D gene ambiguous. This CDR3 has 12 residues. Trimming stripped 5 bases from V and 0 bases from J, with 4 bases between. CDR1 SGHTA and CDR2 FQGNSA come from the germline V gene. CDR3 residues: CASSLVNTEAFF. The CDR3 DNA reads TGTGCCAGCAGCCTTGTGAACACTGAAGCTTTCTTT.

This sequence joins TRBV7-9 and TRBJ1-1, with 9 bases aligning to TRBD1. In germline, CDR1 is SEHNR, CDR2 FQNEAQ (reference sequence). This CDR3 is built from 18 residues. V lost 1 base and J lost 1; bases outside the gene matches: 10. The CDR3 sequence: CASSLGGTGSQENTEAFF. Written as DNA, the CDR3 is TGTGCCAGCAGCTTAGGCGGGACAGGGTCTCAGGAGAACACTGAAGCTTTCTTT.

The CDR3 coding sequence is TGCGCCAGCCTGGGGACAGGGGTAGGAGATACGCAGTATTTT. Amino acids: CASLGTGVGDTQYF. The genes are TRBV23-1 and TRBJ2-3; 10 nucleotides align to TRBD1. TRBV23-1 is an ORF, with its function uncertain. The J segment lost 5 bases and the V segment lost 8 bases, leaving 7 bases of the junction unmatched. The CDR3 totals 14 residues.

The CDR3 bases are TGTGCCAGCAGTTTCCGAGGAGGGCGGGAGTTCCCAGATACGCAGTATTTT. Translated: CASSFRGGREFPDTQYF. This chain connects TRBV28 to TRBJ2-3, with 7 positions matching TRBD2. The CDR3 runs 17 residues. J gave up 4 bases and V 3 bases, and 13 bases lay outside the gene matches. Germline CDR1 is MDHEN and CDR2 is SYDVKM.

The rearrangement links TRBV6-1 to TRBJ2-7, with TRBD1 matching 7 bases. The germline gives CDR1 MNHNS, CDR2 SASEGT. J lost 6 bases, V lost 10 bases, and 12 bases had no gene match. This CDR3 has 13 residues. For the CDR3, the DNA is TGTGCCACCAAGACAGGGTCGGTCCCCGAGCAGTACTTC. Its translation is CATKTGSVPEQYF.

This chain connects TRBV28 to TRBJ1-4, with TRBD1 matching over 7 bases. This CDR3 has 15 residues. J lost 3 bases, V lost 6 bases, and 7 bases had no gene match. The germline gives CDR1 MDHEN, CDR2 SYDVKM. CDR3 protein: CASSRNRGSNEKLFF. CDR3 nucleotides: TGTGCCAGCAGCCGCAACAGGGGTTCTAATGAAAAACTGTTTTTT.

V and J are TRBV10-3 and TRBJ1-2; D unclear. The CDR3 spans 13 residues. Germline loops: CDR1 ENHRY, CDR2 SYGVKD. Trimming removed 9 bases from V and 2 bases from J, with 13 bases in between. DNA of the CDR3: TGTGCCATTTCGAGCGGAGGGAACTATGGCTACACCTTC. Its translation is CAISSGGNYGYTF.

The chain is built from TRBV19 and TRBJ2-5; tentatively, D is TRBD1 (5 bases). V was shortened by 1 base and J by 5 bases, with 8 bases between the two germline ends. In germline, CDR1 is LNHDA, CDR2 SQIVND (reference sequence). The CDR3 totals 13 residues. The CDR3 coding sequence is TGTGCCAGTAGTATAGGCAGGGCCGAGACCCAGTACTTC. Amino acids: CASSIGRAETQYF.

Written as DNA, the CDR3 is TGTGCCAGCAGCGCCCAACAGACAGCGAACACTGAAGCTTTCTTT. Translated: CASSAQQTANTEAFF. The chain carries TRBV9 and TRBJ1-1; D may be TRBD1 (5 bases). This CDR3 has 15 residues. CDR1 is SGDLS, CDR2 YYNGEE, per germline. Trimming shortened V by 3 bases and J by 1 base, and 13 bases separated the two germline ends.

The count of this clone is one. This chain connects TRBV27 to TRBJ2-7; 8 positions match TRBD1. V gave up 6 bases and J gave up 3 bases; unmatched junction bases: 4. Germline V gives CDR1 MNHEY, CDR2 SMNVEV (reference sequence). This CDR3 has 13 amino acids. The DNA for the CDR3 is TGTGCCAGCAGCCGGGACAGGAGCTACGAGCAGTACTTC. Translation: CASSRDRSYEQYF.